This paragraph covers one TCR beta chain sequence. What this receptor recognizes is not known. The sample holds no much larger clone one base away, and base qualities are not on file. Libraries were constructed by the immunoSEQ multiplex PCR assay. DNA from the cultured, isolated CD4+ T cells was subjected to TCR beta CDR3 sequencing. The source study handled its data this way. Non-productive TCR sequences were removed and reads were trimmed to the CDR3 region, keeping CDR3s of at least 7 amino acids. Antigen-specific clonotypes were identified with the MANAFEST web app by comparing expansion in peptide wells against reference cultures. Positive clones required FDR<0.05 expansion versus reference and all other wells, odds ratio above 5, and frequency above 0.1% in two replicate wells. A clonotype was called cross-reactive if it was significantly expanded both in SARS-CoV-2 spike wells and in at least one common cold coronavirus spike condition. Levenshtein distance calculated with the stringdist R package was used to assess CDR3 similarity, and unrooted trees were constructed with ape in R 3.6.1. Imported from immuneACCESS, the table was reduced by TCRdb to in-frame sequences with V and J called. These copies leave out some clones; in studies compared against another copy, an unresolved V gene accounts for under half, and the cause of the remainder is not known. The DNA was the basis for D and trimming; V, J and clone size are from that table. The sample table contains approximately 47,000 clones; only one count was recorded for around 70% of them. The biggest ten clones account for 7% of the sample.

This sample is part of a study of vaccination effects on CD4 cells after COVID-19 (dated by TCRdb to between 2021 and 2023). Background for the entire study: To identify antigen-specific CD4+ T cell clonotypes by their expansion, the ViraFEST assay first stimulated PBMC with viral peptide pools and then applied TCR sequencing. The full study included some 10 COVID-19 convalescent patients and a few SARS-CoV-2-naive healthy vaccine recipients. Approximately 2.1 million PBMC per well were cultured in IMDM with roughly 5% human AB serum, 10 IU/ml IL-2 and gentamicin, plus 10 ug/ml peptides. The study compared SARS-CoV-2 spike-specific CD4+ TCR repertoires before and after mRNA vaccination in COVID-19 convalescent patients and infection-naive vaccine recipients. Post-vaccine samples across the study were collected a median of 72 days after the second dose, with a range of 14 to 241. In the study, cultures from other donors were sequenced using the Oncomine TCR Beta short-read assay on an Illumina iSeq 100. Study-wide findings and limitations: In healthy vaccine recipients, vaccine-induced clones were almost all SARS-CoV-2 mono-reactive, with only 1 of 255 being cross-reactive with common cold coronaviruses. At late post-vaccination timepoints, both infection-induced and vaccine-induced clones showed marked clonal contraction, consistent with waning T cell responses. The study was limited by a small number of convalescent patients and lacked early post-infection timepoints.

V is reduced by 2 bases and J by 9 bases, leaving a spacing of 20 bases between them. Inclusive of the bounding cysteine and phenylalanine, the CDR3 is 16 residues long. CDR3 DNA is the only sequence kept; it has 48 bases, read in frame from the first base. The germline V gene encodes CDR1 MGHRA and CDR2 YSYEKL. After more than 9 days of culture, CD4+ T cells were isolated with the EasySep CD4+ T cell isolation kit. Participants received two doses of either the BNT162b2 or the mRNA-1273 mRNA SARS-CoV-2 vaccine. The absence of prior SARS-CoV-2 infection in healthy vaccine recipients was confirmed by negative nucleocapsid antibodies before and after vaccination. On days 3 and 7, half of the culture medium was replaced with fresh IL-2-containing medium. Each peptide stimulation condition was cultured in triplicate wells unless otherwise noted. PBMC were separated from whole blood using Ficoll-Paque Plus gradient centrifugation and were then either cryopreserved at -140C or used fresh. The QIAamp micro DNA kit was used to extract genomic DNA from the cultured CD4+ T cells.

The origin of this receptor is a human donor who received a COVID-19 vaccine. The chain uses TRBV4-1 and TRBJ2-1; the D gene is not confidently resolved. This sample comprised CD4+ T cells from PBMCs cultured without peptide, obtained after COVID-19 vaccination. The CDR3 region reads CASSQSSVPTTGEQFF. At the DNA level, the sequence is TGCGCCAGCAGCCAAAGCTCCGTTCCCACTACGGGTGAGCAGTTCTTC.